Below are 29 T cell receptor beta chains sequenced from a single sample in a study of metastatic and nonmetastatic thyroid tumors. TCRdb re-clonotyped the PCR reads through MiXCR. This sample has about 9,500 clones, with approximately 32% found just once. No patient received treatment before thyroid surgery. Source material: adjacent normal tissue. These receptors were collected from a female donor with papillary thyroid cancer or a benign thyroid nodule (not recorded which). Some clones in this sample may be carry-over from other donors' samples.

V and J are TRBV14 and TRBJ1-2; no clear D gene. The germline V and J ends were trimmed by 1 base and 4 bases, with 10 bases remaining between them. Germline V gene sequence: CDR1 SGHDN, CDR2 FVKESK. The CDR3 runs to 14 residues. CDR3 coding DNA: TGTGCCAGCAGCCAAGGCGCGGCGACCTATGGCTACACCTTC. It specifies CASSQGAATYGYTF.

In this sample, this clone turned up a few times. This chain joins TRBV4-1 and TRBJ1-5, with D possibly matching TRBD1 (6 bases). V lost 3 bases and J 6 bases, leaving 18 bases between the germline ends. The CDR3 totals 16 residues. Germline V gene data show CDR1 as MGHRA and CDR2 as YSYEKL. CDR3: CASSQIAQGSGQPQHF. CDR3 sequence (DNA): TGCGCCAGCAGCCAGATCGCACAGGGCTCGGGTCAGCCCCAGCATTTT.

The chain is built from TRBV27 and TRBJ2-1; TRBD1 might be the D (6 bases). Germline lookup yields CDR1 MNHEY and CDR2 SMNVEV (reference sequence). The V end lost 3 bases, the J end lost 3 bases, and 21 bases lay between the germline ends. The CDR3 length is 18 residues. CDR3 protein: CASSFFGLKGDLYNEQFF. CDR3 DNA: TGTGCCAGCAGTTTTTTTGGCCTCAAGGGGGATCTCTACAATGAGCAGTTCTTC.

The V and J genes are TRBV6-1 and TRBJ2-7; 8 bases match TRBD1. The CDR3 is made up of 14 amino acids. CDR1 and CDR2 from the germline V gene are MNHNS and SASEGT. The V and J ends lost 2 bases and 1 base, in that order; junction bases with no gene match: 1. CDR3 sequence: CASSEQGASYEQYF. DNA of the CDR3: TGTGCCAGCAGTGAACAGGGGGCATCCTACGAGCAGTACTTC.

The chain recombines TRBV24-1 with TRBJ2-7; D uncertain. The CDR3 covers 14 residues. Germline V gene sequence: CDR1 KGHDR, CDR2 SFDVKD. The CDR3 loop reads CATSVTRSSYEHYV. The CDR3 coding sequence is TGTGCCACCAGTGTTACCAGGAGCTCCTACGAGCATTACGTC.

This clone was detected only a few times. The chain is built from TRBV7-6 and TRBJ2-7; 8 bases agree with TRBD2. J lost 5 bases, V lost 1 base, and 10 bases had no gene match. CDR3 length equals 16 residues. Germline lookup yields CDR1 SGHVS and CDR2 FNYEAQ. The CDR3: CASSLERGRLIDEQYF. The DNA for the CDR3 is TGTGCCAGCAGCTTAGAACGCGGGAGGCTGATAGACGAGCAGTACTTC.

By its share, this clone is medium-sized. CDR3 nucleotide sequence: TGTGCCAGTAGTATAGATATCTGGTCGGATGGCTACACCTTC. This codes for CASSIDIWSDGYTF. The rearrangement links TRBV19 to TRBJ1-2; D call uncertain. Germline CDR1 and CDR2: LNHDA and SQIVND (reference sequence). This CDR3 is 14 amino acids long. Trimming stripped 0 bases from V and 6 bases from J, with 11 bases between. The whole variable domain, remainder taken from reference TRBV19 and TRBJ1-2, is DGGITQSPKYLFRKEGQNVTLSCEQNLNHDAMYWYRQDPGQGLRLIYYSQIVNDFQKGDIAEGYSVSREKKESFPLTVTSAQKNPTAFYLCASSIDIWSDGYTFGSGTRLTVV.

In its sample, this clone was seen a few times. The rearrangement uses TRBV6-2 or TRBV6-3 and TRBJ1-1; tentatively, D is TRBD1 (5 bases). There are 13 residues in the CDR3. The V gene's germline CDR1 is MNHEY and CDR2 SVGEGT. V shed 2 bases and J shed 7 bases, with 11 bases lying between them. CDR3 nucleotide sequence: TGTGCCAGCAGTTACCAGGGAATGGGTGAAGCTTTCTTT. Its protein is CASSYQGMGEAFF.

This chain uses TRBV5-1 with TRBJ2-7; unclear D gene. Trimming pared 0 bases from V and 3 bases from J, leaving 10 bases between. The CDR3 runs to 14 residues. Germline V lookup: CDR1 SGHRS, CDR2 YFSETQ. The CDR3 nucleotides read TGCGCCAGCAGCTTGGAGGAAGTGTTCTACGAGCAGTACTTC. It yields the protein CASSLEEVFYEQYF.

The rearrangement joins TRBV19 to TRBJ1-2, with D uncertain. There are 12 residues in the CDR3. The germline CDR1 and CDR2 sequences are LNHDA and SQIVND (reference sequence). V was cut by 4 bases and J by 5 bases, with 8 bases left in between. This CDR3 reads CASSTQLYGYTF. CDR3 nucleotides: TGTGCCAGTAGTACGCAGCTATATGGCTACACCTTC.

This clone was detected only a few times. Other DNA sequences from this sample encode an identical CDR3 as well. The chain has TRBV20-1 and TRBJ1-2; tentatively, D is TRBD1 (5 bases). The CDR3 runs to 12 residues. With 6 bases removed from V and 5 bases from J, the gap between germline ends came to 13 bases. CDR1 and CDR2 (germline): DFQATT, SNEGSKA (reference sequence). CDR3 residues: CSARDGPYGYTF. The CDR3 DNA sequence: TGCAGTGCGCGGGACGGGCCTTATGGCTACACCTTC.

On this clone: Other DNA variants within this sample encode the same CDR3. The rearrangement uses TRBV11-2 and TRBJ2-1, with TRBD2 as a possible D gene (5 bases). The CDR3 consists of 14 residues. Germline V gene data show CDR1 as SGHAT and CDR2 as FQNNGV. Trimming pared 5 bases from V and 7 bases from J, leaving 15 bases between. This chain's CDR3 is CASSVSYSGNEQFF. The CDR3, as DNA: TGTGCCAGCAGCGTTTCTTACTCGGGGAATGAGCAGTTCTTC.

This clone has just a few counts. This chain connects TRBV29-1 to TRBJ2-7; no firm D call. Per germline, CDR1 SQVTM and CDR2 ANQGSEA. The CDR3 loop spans 13 amino acids. The V end lost 6 bases, the J end lost 2 bases, and 14 bases lay between the germline ends. The CDR3 DNA reads as TGCAGCGTACGAGCAGACGCGGCCTACGAGCAGTACTTC. Amino acid sequence: CSVRADAAYEQYF.

The CDR3 loop reads CASIPQGAGGTQYF. In DNA form, the CDR3 reads TGTGCCAGCATACCCCAGGGCGCAGGGGGGACCCAGTACTTC. The chain combines TRBV6-1 with TRBJ2-5; 7 bases align to TRBD1. Per germline, CDR1 MNHNS and CDR2 SASEGT. The CDR3 has 14 amino acids. V was pared by 7 bases and J by 7 bases, with 12 bases of the junction left unmatched.

The table lists this clone with many counts. The CDR3 carries no conserved terminal phenylalanine or tryptophan, so it likely arises from a read error. V usage is TRBV4-2 and J usage is TRBJ1-2; TRBD1 might be the D (6 bases). Trimming stripped 0 bases from V and 3 bases from J, with 17 bases between. CDR1 and CDR2 (germline): LGHNA, YNFKEQ. The CDR3 is made up of 17 amino acids. CDR3 coding DNA: TGTGCCAGCAGCCAAGACGGGGGCGAAATTGCCGACTATGGCTACACCCTC. Residues: CASSQDGGEIADYGYTL.

This clone was seen only a few times. Written as DNA, the CDR3 is TGTGCCAGCAGCTCGAGACAGGGGGCCAGCGGCAATGAGCAGTTCTTC. Its protein is CASSSRQGASGNEQFF. The chain has TRBV7-3 and TRBJ2-1, with 10 bases lining up with TRBD1. With V trimmed by 4 bases and J by 6 bases, 9 bases remained unmatched. CDR1 and CDR2 (germline): SGHTA, FQGTGA. The CDR3 is made up of 16 amino acids. The whole variable domain, remainder taken from reference TRBV7-3 and TRBJ2-1, is GAGVSQTPSNKVTEKGKYVELRCDPISGHTALYWYRQSLGQGPEFLIYFQGTGAADDSGLPNDRFFAVRPEGSVSTLKIQRTERGDSAVYLCASSSRQGASGNEQFFGPGTRLTVL.

The CDR3 coding sequence is TGTGCCACGAAGGGTAGCAGCTCCTATAATTCACCCCTCCACTTT. Amino acids: CATKGSSSYNSPLHF. The V call is TRBV18, the J call TRBJ1-6; D not resolved. Germline V gene data show CDR1 as KGHSH and CDR2 as LQKENI. The CDR3 loop spans 15 amino acids. V was shortened by 10 bases and J by 0 bases, with 13 bases between the two germline ends.

The chain carries TRBV5-1 and TRBJ1-1; D gene uncertain. The length of the CDR3 is 12 residues. Trimming removed 5 bases at V and 1 base at J, with 6 bases between. Germline V lookup: CDR1 SGHRS, CDR2 YFSETQ. The CDR3 here is CASSFGNTEAFF. The CDR3 DNA is TGCGCCAGCAGTTTTGGGAACACTGAAGCTTTCTTT.

This chain connects TRBV4-1 to TRBJ1-4; 8 bases are a match to TRBD1. The V segment lost 0 bases and the J segment 6 bases; nucleotides outside the gene matches: 3. The germline V gene encodes CDR1 MGHRA and CDR2 YSYEKL. This CDR3 spans 15 amino acids. The CDR3 DNA follows: TGCGCCAGCAGCCAAGACAGGGGACAGGATGAAAAACTGTTTTTT. Translated, it gives CASSQDRGQDEKLFF.

The chain is built from TRBV28 and TRBJ2-1; 8 nucleotides agree with TRBD1. Germline assignment: CDR1 MDHEN and CDR2 SYDVKM. This CDR3 is built from 18 residues. V shed 5 bases and J 2 bases; nucleotides not matched to a gene: 14. The CDR3 DNA reads TGTGCCAGCAGTGCGATAGAACCGGGACAGGTGGCCTACAATGAGCAGTTCTTC. Translated: CASSAIEPGQVAYNEQFF.

This chain uses TRBV9 with TRBJ1-2, with D tentatively TRBD1 (5 bases). The CDR3 is 15 residues long. Trimming took off 4 bases at V and 4 bases at J, with 17 bases between the two ends. Germline V gene sequence: CDR1 SGDLS, CDR2 YYNGEE. The CDR3 sequence is CASSPRATDSYGYTF. CDR3 DNA: TGTGCCAGCAGCCCCCGTGCGACAGATAGCTATGGCTACACCTTC.

This clone was observed a few times. The chain couples TRBV27 to TRBJ2-3; 11 bases line up with TRBD2. CDR1 is MNHEY and CDR2 is SMNVEV in the germline V gene (reference sequence). There are 16 residues in the CDR3. The V and J ends lost 3 bases and 8 bases, in that order; junction bases with no gene match: 10. The CDR3 bases are TGTGCCAGCAGTTTTGGGCTAGCGGGGGGATCGACTACGCAGTATTTT. Translation: CASSFGLAGGSTTQYF.

V gene TRBV7-6 combines with J gene TRBJ1-2, with TRBD1 as a possible D gene (5 bases). The CDR3 covers 14 residues. Trimming stripped 6 bases from V and 7 bases from J, with 18 bases between. The germline V gene has CDR1 SGHVS and CDR2 FNYEAQ. The DNA for the CDR3 is TGTGCCAGCAGATTACCAGGAAGGGGTTCTGGCTACACCTTC. It specifies CASRLPGRGSGYTF.

This clone is labeled medium-sized. The CDR3 DNA reads as TGTGCCAGTACGTTGACAGGAACCACTGAAGCTTTCTTT. As protein: CASTLTGTTEAFF. The gene calls are TRBV19 and TRBJ1-1; D is perhaps TRBD1 (6 bases). Germline V gene data show CDR1 as LNHDA and CDR2 as SQIVND (reference sequence). The germline V and J ends were trimmed by 7 bases and 4 bases, with 13 bases remaining between them. The CDR3 has 13 residues.

V gene TRBV28 combines with J gene TRBJ2-7, with D possibly matching TRBD2 (6 bases). Germline CDR1 reads MDHEN; CDR2 reads SYDVKM. Trimming left V 6 bases short and J 0 bases short, with 24 bases between. The CDR3 loop spans 18 amino acids. CDR3 DNA sequence: TGTGCCAGCAGCCCTAGGCGAGATAGCGGCCCGATCTCCTACGAGCAGTACTTC. It encodes CASSPRRDSGPISYEQYF.

The chain combines TRBV11-3 with TRBJ2-7; 7 positions agree with TRBD1. The germline CDR1 and CDR2 sequences are SGHNT and YENEEA. V shed 5 bases, J shed 6 bases, and the junction held 7 bases outside the gene matches. The CDR3 consists of 13 residues. CDR3 in amino acids: CASSPGTVVEQYF. The CDR3 region has the DNA TGTGCCAGCAGCCCCGGGACAGTGGTCGAGCAGTACTTC.

This clone turned up a few times. V is TRBV6-1 and J is TRBJ1-3; TRBD1 might be the D (6 bases). The germline CDR1 and CDR2 sequences are MNHNS and SASEGT. CDR3 size: 15 residues. V gave up 6 bases and J gave up 4 bases, with 16 bases separating them. DNA of the CDR3: TGTGCCAGCAGGGTCTCGGGGGCTGGAGGAAACACCATATATTTT. Its protein product is CASRVSGAGGNTIYF.

Worth noting for this clone: One end of the junction varies from germline; a read error may be responsible. The chain couples TRBV20-1 to TRBJ2-6; TRBD2 aligns across 7 bases. Germline CDR1 reads DFQATT; CDR2 reads SNEGSKA (reference sequence). The CDR3 consists of 15 residues. The CDR3, as DNA: TGCATTGCAAGAGGGGTCGGGAGACGTCGGGAGGAGCGGTACTTC. It is translated as CIARGVGRRREERYF.

This chain links TRBV20-1 with TRBJ1-4; the match to TRBD1 covers 8 bases. Germline V CDR1 and CDR2: DFQATT, SNEGSKA (reference sequence). The CDR3 is 15 amino acids. V shed 2 bases, J shed 4 bases, and the junction held 6 bases outside the gene matches. The CDR3 DNA follows: TGCAGTGCTAGACGCGGGACAGGCTTTAATGAAAAACTGTTTTTT. This gives the protein CSARRGTGFNEKLFF.